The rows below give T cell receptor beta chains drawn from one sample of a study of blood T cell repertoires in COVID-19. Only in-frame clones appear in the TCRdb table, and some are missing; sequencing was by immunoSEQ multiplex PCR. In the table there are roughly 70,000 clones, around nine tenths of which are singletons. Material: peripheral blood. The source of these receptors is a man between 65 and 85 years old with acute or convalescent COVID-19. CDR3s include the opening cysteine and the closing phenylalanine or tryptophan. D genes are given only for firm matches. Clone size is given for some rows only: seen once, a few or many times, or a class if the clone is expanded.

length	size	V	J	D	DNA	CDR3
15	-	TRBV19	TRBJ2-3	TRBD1	TGTGCCAGTAGTACAGGGACAGTCGGCGCAGATACGCAGTATTTT	CASSTGTVGADTQYF
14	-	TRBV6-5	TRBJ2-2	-	TGTGCCAGCAGCCTCTACGACTCCACCGGGGAGCTGTTTTTT	CASSLYDSTGELFF
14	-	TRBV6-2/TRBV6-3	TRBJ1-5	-	TGTGCCAGCAGTTCGCAGGGCCTCAATCAGCCCCAGCATTTT	CASSSQGLNQPQHF
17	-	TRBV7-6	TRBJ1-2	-	TGTGCCAGCAGCTTAGCTTTTAACGGGGGGCGGAACTATGGCTACACCTTC	CASSLAFNGGRNYGYTF
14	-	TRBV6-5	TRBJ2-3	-	TGTGCCAGCAGCCAGGGGCCAAGCACAGATACGCAGTATTTT	CASSQGPSTDTQYF
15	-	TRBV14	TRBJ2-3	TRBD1	TGTGCCAGCAGCCCCCAGGGACAGGGTTTGGATACGCAGTATTTT	CASSPQGQGLDTQYF
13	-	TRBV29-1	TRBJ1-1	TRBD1	TGCAGCGTTGCAGGGGGGAGGAACACTGAAGCTTTCTTT	CSVAGGRNTEAFF
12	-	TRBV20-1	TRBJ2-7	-	TGCAGTGCTAGTAAGTCAGGGTACGAGCAGTACTTC	CSASKSGYEQYF
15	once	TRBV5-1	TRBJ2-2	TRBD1	TGCGCCAGCAGCTACCTGACAGGGCGGGCCGGGGAGCTGTTTTTT	CASSYLTGRAGELFF
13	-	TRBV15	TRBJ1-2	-	TGTGCCACCAGCAGACCAAGGGGAGGAGGCTACACCTTC	CATSRPRGGGYTF
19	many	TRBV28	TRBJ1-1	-	TGTGCCAGCAGTTTATGGGTCCCCAAAATTGGTGGCTCGGGGACTGAAGCTTTCTTT	CASSLWVPKIGGSGTEAFF
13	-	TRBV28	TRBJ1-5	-	TGTGCCAGCAGTTTACAGGGTGGCCAGCCCCAGCATTTT	CASSLQGGQPQHF
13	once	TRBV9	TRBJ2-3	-	TGTGCCAGCAGCGTATCCAGTCCCGATACGCAGTATTTT	CASSVSSPDTQYF